Shown below are 15 T cell receptor beta chains from a single sample sequenced in a study of OX40 agonist ivuxolimab in advanced cancers. Method: immunoSEQ multiplex PCR; TCRdb's copy keeps in-frame clones and lacks some. The data show 87,000 or so clones, approximately 85% seen once. The starting material was CD4+ or CD8+ T cells sorted from blood, obtained in a trial of the OX40 agonist ivuxolimab. Receptors were obtained from an adult with an advanced solid tumor such as melanoma, head and neck, liver or kidney cancer.

The rearrangement joins TRBV2 to TRBJ2-7, with D perhaps TRBD2 (6 bases). The CDR3 consists of 17 residues. Germline V CDR1 and CDR2: SNHLY, FYNNEI. V lost 2 bases to trimming and J lost 2 bases, with 19 bases between them. The CDR3, as DNA: TGTGCCAGCAGTGAACCAAACACGGAGCGGGCAACCTACGAGCAGTACTTC. Amino acid sequence: CASSEPNTERATYEQYF.

This chain uses TRBV2 with TRBJ2-3, with 12 positions matching TRBD2. Germline assignment: CDR1 SNHLY and CDR2 FYNNEI. The CDR3 runs 19 residues. V lost 0 bases and J lost 0; bases outside the gene matches: 7. CDR3 sequence reads: CASSEAPGLAGLSTDTQYF. CDR3 DNA sequence: TGTGCCAGCAGTGAAGCCCCCGGACTAGCGGGGCTTAGCACAGATACGCAGTATTTT.

In its sample, this clone was seen once. V usage is TRBV10-1 and J usage is TRBJ2-1; D possibly corresponds to TRBD1 (6 bases). Looked up from germline, CDR1 is WNHNN and CDR2 is SYGVQD (reference sequence). This CDR3 contains 16 residues. Deletions cut 0 bases from V and 0 bases from J, with 9 bases between. CDR3 nucleotides: TGCGCCAGCAGTGAGTCGAGGGGGACCTCCTACAATGAGCAGTTCTTC. Its translation is CASSESRGTSYNEQFF.

This sequence joins TRBV4-3 and TRBJ2-2; TRBD2 agrees at 9 bases. CDR3 size: 17 residues. CDR1 and CDR2 (germline): LGHNA, YSLEER. Trimming removed 0 bases from V and 6 bases from J; junction bases left unmatched: 8. In DNA, the CDR3 is TGCGCCAGCAGCCAAGATCTTGTGGCGGGAGGGCCCGGGGAGCTGTTTTTT. This translates into CASSQDLVAGGPGELFF.

The genes are TRBV28 and TRBJ2-5; maybe TRBD2 (6 bases). CDR1 is MDHEN, CDR2 SYDVKM, per germline. Trimming removed 5 bases at V and 3 bases at J, with 10 bases between. The CDR3 is 13 amino acids. The CDR3 DNA is TGTGCCAGCAGTGGGACTCGAAAAGAGACCCAGTACTTC. This gives the protein CASSGTRKETQYF.

The rearrangement uses TRBV2 and TRBJ2-3, with TRBD1 matching over 7 bases. Unmatched junction bases numbered 10, after V lost 5 bases and J lost 2 bases. This CDR3 region has 16 residues. The V gene's germline CDR1 is SNHLY and CDR2 FYNNEI. As DNA, the CDR3 is TGTGCCAGCAGTCTTAGCCGGGACAGCTTCACAGATACGCAGTATTTT. Translation: CASSLSRDSFTDTQYF.

This chain joins TRBV28 and TRBJ2-7; D uncertain. Per germline, CDR1 MDHEN and CDR2 SYDVKM. The CDR3 runs 13 residues. Trimming took off 5 bases at V and 2 bases at J, with 10 bases between the two ends. CDR3 in amino acids: CASSRGEPYEQYF. In DNA form, the CDR3 reads TGTGCCAGCAGTAGAGGTGAGCCCTACGAGCAGTACTTC.

The chain uses TRBV14 and TRBJ2-5; no firm D call. The CDR3 has 12 amino acids. Germline-derived CDR1 and CDR2 are SGHDN and FVKESK. V was cut by 0 bases and J by 2 bases, with 1 base left in between. In nucleotides, the CDR3 is TGTGCCAGCAGCCAAGAACAAGAGACCCAGTACTTC. Translating it yields CASSQEQETQYF. The variable domain in full, completed from reference TRBV14 and TRBJ2-5, reads EAGVTQFPSHSVIEKGQTVTLRCDPISGHDNLYWYRRVMGKEIKFLLHFVKESKQDESGMPNNRFLAERTGGTYSTLKVQPAELEDSGVYFCASSQEQETQYFGPGTRLLVL.

The chain carries TRBV19 and TRBJ2-1; D is perhaps TRBD2 (6 bases). The CDR3 sequence is 12 residues long. Trimming took off 4 bases at V and 10 bases at J, with 11 bases between the two ends. Per the germline V gene, CDR1 is LNHDA and CDR2 is SQIVND (reference sequence). CDR3 residues: CASSRGLTEQFF. Here the CDR3 DNA reads TGTGCCAGTAGTAGGGGACTTACAGAGCAGTTCTTC.

The chain couples TRBV19 to TRBJ2-1, with 7 bases lining up with TRBD2. The germline gives CDR1 LNHDA, CDR2 SQIVND (reference sequence). The ends lost 1 base at V and 2 bases at J; junction bases unmatched: 5. The CDR3 has 16 amino acids. The CDR3 is CASSIVGSGPYNEQFF. CDR3 coding DNA: TGTGCCAGTAGTATAGTGGGTAGCGGGCCCTACAATGAGCAGTTCTTC.

The chain carries TRBV5-1 and TRBJ2-4, with TRBD2 matching 14 bases. Germline trimming cut 4 bases from V and 8 bases from J; bases unmatched to any gene: 11. Germline CDR1 SGHRS, CDR2 YFSETQ. The CDR3 contains 17 residues. The CDR3 nucleotides are TGCGCCAGCAGCCTAGGGACTAGCGGGAGTATGAGGGACATTCAGTACTTC. Its protein is CASSLGTSGSMRDIQYF.

The chain joins TRBV29-1 to TRBJ2-1; 11 nucleotides agree with TRBD1. The V gene end was trimmed by 7 bases and the J gene end by 4 bases; junction bases not matched to a gene: 6. Germline CDR1 SQVTM, CDR2 ANQGSEA. The CDR3 is 14 residues long. The CDR3 nucleotides read TGCAGCGGGACTGGACAGGGGGCTTACAATGAGCAGTTCTTC. Protein: CSGTGQGAYNEQFF.

V and J are TRBV5-4 and TRBJ1-2; no clear D gene. CDR3 length equals 13 residues. The ends were cut back, 4 bases at V and 5 bases at J, with 12 bases in the middle. Germline CDR1 is SGHNT and CDR2 is YYREEE (reference sequence). The CDR3 nucleotides read TGTGCCAGCAGCCCTATTGTGGAGTATGGCTACACCTTC. Translated: CASSPIVEYGYTF.

V is TRBV7-2 and J is TRBJ2-1; 7 positions match TRBD2. The CDR3 runs 15 residues. Germline CDR1 SGHTA, CDR2 FQGNSA. The V gene end was trimmed by 0 bases and the J gene end by 3 bases; junction bases not matched to a gene: 2. The CDR3 DNA reads as TGTGCCAGCAGCTTAGCTGCGGGGGACTACAATGAGCAGTTCTTC. It translates to CASSLAAGDYNEQFF.

The chain links TRBV4-1 to TRBJ2-2; 9 bases match TRBD1. The V gene's germline CDR1 is MGHRA and CDR2 YSYEKL. The trim removed 1 base at V and 6 bases at J, leaving 12 bases unmatched. The CDR3 covers 18 residues. The CDR3 DNA is TGCGCCAGCAGCCAAGGGCGTTGGGACAGGGTGGTACCCGGGGAGCTGTTTTTT. Its translation is CASSQGRWDRVVPGELFF.